Presented here are 9 T cell receptor beta chains from one specimen sequenced in a study of blood T cells in healthy people across ages. Together with a sample-barcoded 5' primer, a J-beta primer mix was included in a second PCR lasting roughly 6 to 12 cycles. From the 5' RACE reads, TCRdb called clonotypes with MiXCR, one entry per CDR3 protein. The profile shows about 970,000 distinct CDR3 sequences, roughly 51% of them singletons. What was sequenced was blood. The receptors stem from an older woman in good health.

V usage is TRBV6-5 and J usage is TRBJ2-1, with D maybe TRBD2 (6 bases). The J call may be incorrect, as the DNA end agrees better with TRBJ2-7. Germline V gene lookup returns CDR1 MNHEY and CDR2 SVGAGI. This CDR3 is built from 15 residues. The CDR3 region has the DNA TGTGCCAGCAGTTACGACGGGGGTCGGTACAATGAGCAGTACTTC. Translation: CASSYDGGRYNEQYF.

This clonotype was seen a single time. The chain recombines TRBV6-6 with TRBJ2-2, with TRBD1 identical over 8 bases. The ends lost 7 bases at V and 3 bases at J; junction bases unmatched: 10. CDR1 is MNHNY, CDR2 SVGAGI, per germline (reference sequence). The CDR3 is made up of 16 amino acids. The DNA of the CDR3 is TGTGCCAGCACCACGGACAGGGAACACGACACCGGGGAGCTGTTTTTT. It yields the protein CASTTDREHDTGELFF.

Concerning this clonotype: One end of the junction fails to match germline, which may point to a read error. The V call is TRBV7-2, the J call TRBJ2-3; 11 bases agree with TRBD2. CDR3 length: 15 residues. Germline CDR1 reads SGHTA; CDR2 reads FQGNSA. CDR3 sequence: CASSYGTSGTGTQYF. In DNA form, the CDR3 reads TGTGCCAGCAGCTACGGGACTAGCGGAACAGGTACGCAGTATTTT.

The V call is TRBV3-1, the J call TRBJ2-7, with 9 bases fitting TRBD2. Germline CDR1 LGHDT, CDR2 YNNKEL (reference sequence). The CDR3 spans 15 residues. The ends lost 3 bases at V and 0 bases at J; junction bases unmatched: 3. CDR3 in amino acids: CASSQTSGTSYEQYF. Here the CDR3 DNA reads TGTGCCAGCAGCCAGACTAGCGGAACCTCCTACGAGCAGTACTTC.

This clonotype was observed a handful of times. The chain recombines TRBV27 with TRBJ2-6; tentative D call: TRBD1 (7 bases). CDR1 and CDR2 (germline): MNHEY, SMNVEV (reference sequence). V dropped 4 bases and J dropped 8 bases, with 15 bases sitting between them. The CDR3 sequence is 15 residues long. The CDR3 DNA is TGTGCCAGCAGTTCCTCAGGGGGGTGGTCCAACGTCCTGACTTTC. Translation gives CASSSSGGWSNVLTF.

The chain recombines TRBV20-1 with TRBJ2-3; TRBD2 aligns across 8 bases. Germline lookup yields CDR1 DFQATT and CDR2 SNEGSKA (reference sequence). The CDR3 length is 19 residues. With 5 bases clipped from V and 0 bases from J, the junction kept 19 bases outside the gene matches. The CDR3 loop is CSAGGEGLSSGLSTDTQYF. The CDR3 region has the DNA TGCAGTGCTGGGGGAGAGGGTCTATCTAGCGGGCTAAGCACAGATACGCAGTATTTT.

This clonotype was recorded a few times. J is TRBJ2-3 and V is TRBV4-1; 7 bases map to TRBD2. V lost 3 bases and J lost 2; bases outside the gene matches: 5. This CDR3 has 15 residues. Per the germline V gene, CDR1 is MGHRA and CDR2 is YSYEKL. The CDR3: CASSQPGGNTDTQYF. As DNA, the CDR3 is TGCGCCAGCAGCCAGCCGGGGGGAAACACAGATACGCAGTATTTT.

The chain couples TRBV4-3 to TRBJ1-5, with D unresolved. Per germline, CDR1 LGHNA and CDR2 YSLEER. The ends were cut back, 0 bases at V and 1 base at J, with 10 bases in the middle. The CDR3 totals 16 residues. CDR3 nucleotide sequence: TGCGCCAGCAGCCAAGATCCGGGAGGAAGCAATCAGCCCCAGCATTTT. Translated, it gives CASSQDPGGSNQPQHF.

This clonotype occurred a few times. The chain uses TRBV5-1 and TRBJ2-1, with D possibly being TRBD1 (6 bases). V lost 0 bases, J lost 4 bases, and 14 bases lay in between. CDR1 SGHRS and CDR2 YFSETQ come from the germline V gene. CDR3 size: 16 residues. The CDR3 is CASSLAQGDLYNEQFF. In DNA form, the CDR3 reads TGCGCCAGCAGCTTGGCACAGGGAGACTTATACAATGAGCAGTTCTTC.